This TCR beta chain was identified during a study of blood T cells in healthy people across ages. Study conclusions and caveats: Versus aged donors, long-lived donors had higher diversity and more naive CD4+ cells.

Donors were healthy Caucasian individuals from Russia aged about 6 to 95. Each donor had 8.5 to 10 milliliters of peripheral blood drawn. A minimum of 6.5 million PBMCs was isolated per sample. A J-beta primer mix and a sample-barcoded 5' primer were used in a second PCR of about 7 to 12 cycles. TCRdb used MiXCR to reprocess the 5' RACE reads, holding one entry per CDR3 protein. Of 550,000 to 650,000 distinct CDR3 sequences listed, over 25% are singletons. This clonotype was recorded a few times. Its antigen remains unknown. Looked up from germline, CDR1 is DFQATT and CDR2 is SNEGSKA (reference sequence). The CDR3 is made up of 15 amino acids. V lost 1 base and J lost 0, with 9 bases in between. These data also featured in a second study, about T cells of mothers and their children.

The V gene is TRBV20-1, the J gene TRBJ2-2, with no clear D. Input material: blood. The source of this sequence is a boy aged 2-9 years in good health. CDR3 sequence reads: CSARGDRANTGELFF. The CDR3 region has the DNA TGCAGTGCTAGAGGGGATAGGGCGAACACCGGGGAGCTGTTTTTT.